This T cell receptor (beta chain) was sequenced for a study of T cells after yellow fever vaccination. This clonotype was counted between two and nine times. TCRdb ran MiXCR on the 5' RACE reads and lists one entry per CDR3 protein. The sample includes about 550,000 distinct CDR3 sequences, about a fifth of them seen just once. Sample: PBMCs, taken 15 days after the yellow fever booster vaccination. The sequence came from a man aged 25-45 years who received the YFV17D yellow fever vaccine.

CDR3 residues: CASITGREFHNEQFF. The CDR3 nucleotides are TGTGCCAGCATTACGGGGCGGGAATTTCACAATGAGCAGTTCTTC. The rearrangement joins TRBV12-3 or TRBV12-4 to TRBJ2-1, with a tentative D call TRBD2 (6 bases). The CDR3 contains 15 residues. The ends were cut back, 7 bases at V and 5 bases at J, with 18 bases in the middle.